This TCR beta chain was documented in a study of control samples from healthy donors and cancer patients. The CDR3 consists of 15 residues. The germline CDR1 and CDR2 sequences are KGHDR and SFDVKD. A note on this clone: One end of the junction is discordant with germline, which a read error may explain.

Measured with immunoSEQ multiplex PCR; TCRdb has only the in-frame clones, and not every one. Of about 160,000 clones detected, about 94% appear once; the ten largest clones hold approximately 15%. The V and J genes are TRBV24-1 and TRBJ2-5, with D perhaps matching TRBD1 (6 bases). Sequencing was performed on PBMCs. The TCR comes from a man aged 60-69 years with colorectal cancer. CDR3 region: CAASDFLGGQETQYF. CDR3 nucleotide sequence: TGTGCCGCCAGTGATTTCCTAGGGGGCCAAGAGACCCAGTACTTC.